This T cell receptor (beta chain) was sequenced for a study of CD8 T cells in Susac syndrome. Regarding the study as a whole: The CD4+ T cell repertoires in Susac syndrome did not show any clonal expansion.

The CDR3 spans 11 residues. V was pared by 8 bases and J by 4 bases, with 6 bases between. Sequencing targeted TCR beta in blood CD8+ and CD4+ T cells. With respect to this clonotype: Its antigen is not identified.

Random hexamers were used to reverse transcribe an amount of about 0.45 to 1 ug RNA. The method of amplification for TCR beta CDR3 was immunoSEQ multiplex PCR, covering 54 Vbeta and 13 Jbeta. TCRdb reprocessed the immunoSEQ multiplex PCR reads via MiXCR and lists one record per CDR3 protein. The table lists approximately 190,000 distinct CDR3 sequences, around 95% of them singletons. The V and J genes are TRBV12-3 or TRBV12-4 and TRBJ2-1; D unresolved. The TCR originated in a human donor with Susac syndrome. Sequenced: CD4+ T cells from PBMCs. CDR3: CASADYNEQFF. In DNA form, the CDR3 reads TGTGCCAGCGCCGATTACAATGAGCAGTTCTTC.